These T cell receptor beta chains were read from a single sample in a study of Ad26.COV2.S vaccination and SARS-CoV-2 variants. Profiled with immunoSEQ multiplex PCR; TCRdb holds only in-frame clones, not every one. The sample has hundreds of thousands of clones; over 75% are singletons. This sample comprised peripheral blood, obtained in a trial of Ad26.COV2.S vaccine versus placebo. The receptor set was obtained from a person aged 18-60 years who received the Ad26.COV2.S COVID-19 vaccine or a placebo. CDR3s include the opening cysteine and the closing phenylalanine or tryptophan. A D gene is named only where the DNA matches it firmly. Clone sizes are given selectively: once, few, many, or a class where the clone is expanded.

V gene	J gene	CDR3 length	clone size	D gene	CDR3 DNA	CDR3 protein
TRBV6-5	TRBJ2-3	16	NA	TRBD2	TGTGCCAGCAGTTACTCCGGACTAGCGGCGACAGATACGCAGTATTTT	CASSYSGLAATDTQYF
TRBV7-2	TRBJ1-2	16	NA	NA	TGTGCCAGCAGCCCTCGGGGAGGGCCTACTAACTATGGCTACACCTTC	CASSPRGGPTNYGYTF
TRBV4-1	TRBJ1-2	14	NA	NA	TGCGCCAGCAGCCAAGGAGGGGACAAGTATGGCTACACCTTC	CASSQGGDKYGYTF
TRBV18	TRBJ2-2	12	NA	NA	TGTGCCAGCTCACACTTGACCGGGGAGCTGTTTTTT	CASSHLTGELFF
TRBV4-3	TRBJ1-4	15	NA	TRBD1	TGCGCCAGCAGCCAAGAACAGGGGCTAGGTGAAAAACTGTTTTTT	CASSQEQGLGEKLFF
TRBV19	TRBJ1-1	12	NA	TRBD1	TGTGCCAGTAGTCCGACAGGGGGTGAAGCTTTCTTT	CASSPTGGEAFF
TRBV18	TRBJ1-1	15	once	NA	TGTGCCAGCTCACCACCTAGTAGGGTGAACACTGAAGCTTTCTTT	CASSPPSRVNTEAFF
TRBV7-6	TRBJ2-5	14	NA	TRBD1	TGTGCCAGCAGACCTGACAGGGTCGGAGAGACCCAGTACTTC	CASRPDRVGETQYF
TRBV9	TRBJ2-1	15	NA	TRBD2	TGTGCCAGCAGCGTAGCCGGCGGGAGCTACAATGAGCAGTTCTTC	CASSVAGGSYNEQFF
TRBV28	TRBJ2-7	12	NA	NA	TGTGCCAGCAGTTCCCGGTCCTACGAGCAGTACTTC	CASSSRSYEQYF
TRBV25-1	TRBJ2-1	17	NA	TRBD1	TGTGCCAGCGCTCAGGGGGCTAGCCGCGATTCCTACAATGAGCAGTTCTTC	CASAQGASRDSYNEQFF
TRBV30	TRBJ1-6	14	NA	TRBD1	TGTGCCTGGACCCCGGGGACAGGGGCCTCACCCCTCCACTTT	CAWTPGTGASPLHF
TRBV7-2	TRBJ1-5	15	NA	NA	TGTGCCAGCAGCTTGGCCGGGGGCGGAAATCAGCCCCAGCATTTT	CASSLAGGGNQPQHF
TRBV6-5	TRBJ1-3	15	NA	TRBD1	TGTGCCAGCAGTTACTCCCTGGGACAGGGAAACACCATATATTTT	CASSYSLGQGNTIYF
TRBV18	TRBJ2-7	13	NA	TRBD1	TGTGCCAGCTCACGAGACAGGGCCTACGAGCAGTACTTC	CASSRDRAYEQYF
TRBV4-3	TRBJ2-2	16	NA	TRBD2	TGCGCCAGCAGCCAAGACGCGGGAGAGGGGACCGGGGAGCTGTTTTTT	CASSQDAGEGTGELFF
TRBV27	TRBJ1-1	15	NA	NA	TGTGCCAGCAGCTCCACCGGGGGGTGGAACACTGAAGCTTTCTTT	CASSSTGGWNTEAFF
TRBV19	TRBJ1-6	14	NA	TRBD1	TGTGCCAGTAGTATCCAGGGGGCAGGCTCACCCCTCCACTTT	CASSIQGAGSPLHF
TRBV12-3/TRBV12-4	TRBJ2-3	13	NA	NA	TGTGCCAGCAGTTTCTTAGTTCGAGATACGCAGTATTTT	CASSFLVRDTQYF
TRBV27	TRBJ2-1	15	NA	TRBD1	TGTGCCAGCAGACTTGGGACAGGGACCTACAATGAGCAGTTCTTC	CASRLGTGTYNEQFF
TRBV19	TRBJ1-1	15	few	TRBD1	TGTGCCAGTAGTGTCCAGGGACAGGAGAGCGCTGAAGCTTTCTTT	CASSVQGQESAEAFF
TRBV5-1	TRBJ2-2	14	NA	NA	TGCGCCAGCAGCTTGTGGAGGAACACCGGGGAGCTGTTTTTT	CASSLWRNTGELFF
TRBV7-9	TRBJ2-7	16	NA	TRBD2	TGTGCCAGCAGCGCTCCCCGGGGGGTGGGTTCCTACGAGCAGTACTTC	CASSAPRGVGSYEQYF
TRBV7-2	TRBJ2-1	16	NA	NA	TGTGCCAGCAGCCCTCTCCGAAGGGGCTGGGACAATGAGCAGTTCTTC	CASSPLRRGWDNEQFF
TRBV19	TRBJ2-3	15	once	NA	TGTGCCAGTAGTATCCAGGGTCTCCGCACAGATACGCAGTATTTT	CASSIQGLRTDTQYF
TRBV25-1	TRBJ1-2	15	NA	TRBD1	TGTGCCAGCAGTCCTTGGACAGGTCCGAACTATGGCTACACCTTC	CASSPWTGPNYGYTF
TRBV28	TRBJ2-7	11	NA	NA	TGTGCCAGCAGTTTACGGTACGAGCAGTACTTC	CASSLRYEQYF